This T cell receptor (beta chain) appears in the sequencing data of a study of blood T cell repertoires in COVID-19. Trimming at V came to 2 bases and at J to 1 base, leaving 0 bases not matched to a gene. The CDR3 has 14 residues. Per germline, CDR1 SGHNT and CDR2 YYREEE (reference sequence). Produced via immunoSEQ multiplex PCR; TCRdb's table is partial and in-frame only. This table holds roughly 50,000 clones, roughly 79% found once. The chain is built from TRBV5-4 and TRBJ2-3; 8 nucleotides line up with TRBD2. The sequence was collected from a human donor with active or convalescent COVID-19. The donor label of this sample is uncertain. The specimen sequenced was peripheral blood. CDR3 region: CASSLAGGTDTQYF. CDR3 nucleotides: TGTGCCAGCAGCTTAGCGGGAGGCACAGATACGCAGTATTTT. The variable domain in full, with the rest retrieved from reference TRBV5-4 and TRBJ2-3, is ETGVTQSPTHLIKTRGQQVTLRCSSQSGHNTVSWYQQALGQGPQFIFQYYREEENGRGNFPPRFSGLQFPNYSSELNVNALELDDSALYLCASSLAGGTDTQYFGPGTRLTVL.